The source of this T cell receptor (beta chain) is a study of shared clonotypes between healthy human individuals. The germline V gene encodes CDR1 LNHDA and CDR2 SQIVND (reference sequence). The CDR3 totals 17 residues. V was clipped by 4 bases and J by 5 bases; unmatched bases: 16. The repertoire was sequenced with immunoSEQ multiplex PCR; TCRdb's copy has only in-frame clones and lacks some. The sample records approximately 1,500,000 clones, approximately 97% being singletons. It was into CD45RA+ naive and CD45RA-negative memory subsets that the CD4+ cells were split. The TCR was taken from a man between 25 and 39 years old in good health. V gene TRBV19 combines with J gene TRBJ2-5; TRBD1 aligns across 7 bases. The sample consisted of naive CD4+ T cells sorted from blood. Subset of the sample: CD45RA+ positively selected. The CDR3 region is CASSRGQTILNGETQYF. CDR3 nucleotides: TGTGCCAGTAGTAGGGGACAGACCATATTGAACGGGGAGACCCAGTACTTC.